This section outlines one T cell receptor beta chain sequence together with its context. Data came from immunoSEQ multiplex PCR; TCRdb stores just in-frame clones and leaves some out. The sample lists some 150,000 clones, 90% to 95% occurring once. The data were obtained in a study of control samples from healthy donors and cancer patients. This TCR was recovered from a young woman in good health. The sequencing input was blood.

CDR3: CASSQGQSYGYTF. The CDR3, as DNA: TGTGCCAGCAGTCAGGGACAGTCCTATGGCTACACCTTC. The V and J genes are TRBV6-6 and TRBJ1-2; 7 nucleotides line up with TRBD1. CDR1 and CDR2 (germline): MNHNY, SVGAGI (reference sequence). V was pared by 5 bases and J by 4 bases, with 4 bases of the junction left unmatched. The CDR3 is made up of 13 amino acids.